This T cell receptor beta chain stems from a study of T cell responses to AZD1222 COVID-19 vaccine. Concerning this clone: What it binds is unknown.

Per the germline V gene, CDR1 is MRHNA and CDR2 is SNTAGT. The CDR3 consists of 21 residues. V gave up 2 bases and J gave up 7 bases; unmatched junction bases: 19. General study results and limits: Reportedly, nearly half of unique spike TCRs recognized epitopes outside B.1.351/B.1.1.7 mutations. Clonal diversity was possibly underestimated, and white British individuals and females predominated among donors.

The repertoire was sequenced with immunoSEQ multiplex PCR; TCRdb's copy has only in-frame clones and lacks some. The sample lists 80,000 or so clones; 65% to 85% were seen once. This sequence was found in an adult in good health. The specimen was peripheral blood, collected on day 0 of AZD1222 vaccination. This chain uses TRBV6-4 with TRBJ2-5; TRBD2 matches at 16 bases. Here the CDR3 reads CASSDLGTSGRAVVARVTQYF. The CDR3 DNA is TGTGCCAGCAGTGACCTCGGGACTAGCGGGAGGGCCGTGGTGGCCCGGGTGACCCAGTACTTC.